This TCR beta chain was captured by sequencing in a study of shared clonotypes between healthy human individuals. Germline CDR1 LNHDA, CDR2 SQIVND (reference sequence). The CDR3 has 13 amino acids. V lost 3 bases and J lost 5, with 10 bases in between. Genomic DNA (from each subset) was split evenly across several immunoSEQ plates. Profiling relied on immunoSEQ multiplex PCR, and the TCRdb table lists in-frame clones only, not all of them. The sample carries around 2.1 million clones, about 93% recorded once. Naive CD8 cells were CD45RO-negative, positively selected for CCR7, excluding terminally differentiated effector memory CD45RA+ cells. Study-level findings and limits: An effect of sequencing depth on clonotype sharing among donors was expected. Clonotypes which were not shared had lower generation probabilities than clonotypes that all four donors shared. For sorted subsets, rarefaction showed incomplete sequencing despite large depth.

In its sample, this clone was seen a few times. Its matching antigen is unknown. This receptor was obtained from a man in his late teens or twenties in good health. Some clones in this sample may be carry-over from other donors' samples. Sequenced material: naive CD8+ T cells from PBMCs. The chain recombines TRBV19 with TRBJ1-1; D remains ambiguous. The CDR3 spells CASSMSEGTEAFF. The CDR3 nucleotides read TGTGCCAGTAGTATGAGTGAGGGAACTGAAGCTTTCTTT.